This T cell receptor (beta chain) is drawn from a study of technical replicates of blood from several donors. Produced via immunoSEQ multiplex PCR; TCRdb's table is partial and in-frame only. The sample holds tens of thousands of clones, 75% to 95% seen once. V was pared by 2 bases and J by 7 bases, with 6 bases between. From germline, CDR1 is MNHEY and CDR2 SVGAGI. The CDR3 covers 12 residues. The chain is built from TRBV6-5 and TRBJ2-1, with TRBD2 as a possible D gene (5 bases). The receptor was isolated from a human donor in good health. Some clones in this sample may be carry-over from other donors' samples. Sequencing was carried out using T cells isolated from PBMCs. CDR3 nucleotide sequence: TGTGCCAGCAGTTACGGCGGGAATGAGCAGTTCTTC. Protein sequence: CASSYGGNEQFF.